Each of the 17 T cell receptor beta chains below was sequenced from the same sample in a study of T-cell memory formation after mild COVID-19. TCRdb re-derived calls from the 5' RACE reads in MiXCR, one entry per CDR3 protein. The table lists approximately 46,000 distinct CDR3 sequences, 5.5% to 8.5% of them singletons, with 0.6% to 1% in the top ten. Sequencing used PBMCs or a T cell subset sorted from them (not recorded which). The receptors originated from an adult who had mild COVID-19 (a few samples of this study predate the infection). Cell type and time point are not known.

This clonotype was recorded at least ten times. One end of the junction does not line up with germline, which may come from a read error. The chain uses TRBV30 and TRBJ2-4; D is unresolved. Germline V gene lookup returns CDR1 GTSNPN and CDR2 SVGIG (reference sequence). The CDR3 loop spans 13 amino acids. The CDR3 DNA is TGTGCCTGGAGTCGGAACCAGGCCACGAGAGTTGACTTC. Its translation: CAWSRNQATRVDF.

In its sample, this clonotype is medium-sized. The V call is TRBV5-1, the J call TRBJ2-1, with 9 bases matching TRBD1. The germline V gene has CDR1 SGHRS and CDR2 YFSETQ. Unmatched junction bases numbered 1, after V lost 2 bases and J lost 4 bases. This CDR3 is 14 amino acids long. The CDR3 region is CASSFGQGYNEQFF. CDR3 sequence (DNA): TGCGCCAGCAGCTTCGGACAGGGGTACAATGAGCAGTTCTTC.

This clonotype showed up many times. This rearrangement joins TRBV29-1 to TRBJ2-3, with 8 bases lining up with TRBD2. V lost 3 bases, J lost 6 bases, and 8 bases stayed unmatched. Germline values: CDR1 SQVTM, CDR2 ANQGSEA. CDR3 length: 14 residues. The CDR3: CSVEEREGLDTQYF. Written as DNA, the CDR3 is TGCAGCGTTGAGGAACGGGAGGGCCTCGATACGCAGTATTTT.

This clonotype was recorded at least ten times. This chain connects TRBV20-1 to TRBJ2-4, with TRBD2 matching 7 bases. Looked up from germline, CDR1 is DFQATT and CDR2 is SNEGSKA (reference sequence). The ends lost 3 bases at V and 0 bases at J; junction bases unmatched: 2. The CDR3 is 14 amino acids. CDR3 coding DNA: TGCAGTGCTAGTCCGGGGGGAGCCAAAAACATTCAGTACTTC. It codes for CSASPGGAKNIQYF.

Many counts were recorded for this clonotype. The chain carries TRBV15 and TRBJ2-1; no firm D call. Germline CDR1 LNHNV, CDR2 YYDKDF (reference sequence). This CDR3 has 17 amino acids. Trimming took off 1 base at V and 0 bases at J, with 13 bases between the two ends. As DNA, the CDR3 is TGTGCCACCAGCAGAGGTCGGGCGGTGAGCTCCTACAATGAGCAGTTCTTC. Protein sequence: CATSRGRAVSSYNEQFF.

The rearrangement joins TRBV5-6 to TRBJ2-7, with D tentatively TRBD1 (5 bases). The length of the CDR3 is 14 residues. Deletions cut 1 base from V and 0 bases from J, with 8 bases between. Germline CDR1 SGHDT, CDR2 YYEEEE. The CDR3 nucleotides read TGTGCCAGCAGCTTGACAGGTCCCTCCTACGAGCAGTACTTC. It is translated as CASSLTGPSYEQYF.

The genes are TRBV5-5 and TRBJ2-7; D is perhaps TRBD1 or TRBD2 (6 bases each). CDR3 length equals 14 residues. Trimming removed 0 bases at V and 2 bases at J, with 9 bases between. Germline V CDR1 and CDR2: SGHKS, YYEKEE (reference sequence). This CDR3 is CASSLARGPYEQYF. The CDR3, as DNA: TGTGCCAGCAGCTTGGCCCGGGGGCCCTACGAGCAGTACTTC.

In its sample, this clonotype was seen many times. This chain links TRBV29-1 with TRBJ2-3; D is tentatively TRBD1 or TRBD2 (5 bases each). Deletions cut 0 bases from V and 6 bases from J, with 16 bases between. This CDR3 contains 15 residues. Germline-derived CDR1 and CDR2 are SQVTM and ANQGSEA. CDR3 bases: TGCAGCGTTGAAGATCGGGGCGGGCCACTGGATACGCAGTATTTT. Translation gives CSVEDRGGPLDTQYF.

There are many counts of this clonotype. V is TRBV7-2 and J is TRBJ1-5; perhaps TRBD1 as D (5 bases). There are 14 residues in the CDR3. From germline, CDR1 is SGHTA and CDR2 FQGNSA. V was clipped by 5 bases and J by 3 bases, with 11 bases between them. The CDR3: CASSLGPNNQPQHF. In DNA, the CDR3 is TGTGCCAGCAGCCTGGGACCGAACAATCAGCCCCAGCATTTT.

Only a few counts were recorded for this clonotype. The chain has TRBV9 and TRBJ1-3, with D maybe TRBD1 (5 bases). V lost 0 bases to trimming and J lost 2 bases, with 18 bases between them. The CDR3 length is 18 residues. Germline assignment: CDR1 SGDLS and CDR2 YYNGEE. CDR3 sequence reads: CASSVEGTQVLAGNTIYF. The CDR3, as DNA: TGTGCCAGCAGCGTAGAGGGTACACAGGTCTTGGCTGGAAACACCATATATTTT.

This clonotype has a count of ten or more. CDR3 DNA sequence: TGTGCCAGCAGCTTCTGGGGAGGGCCAGGAAATGAGCAGTTCTTC. It yields the protein CASSFWGGPGNEQFF. The chain links TRBV7-2 to TRBJ2-1; 7 nucleotides match TRBD2. V was pared by 3 bases and J by 7 bases, with 9 bases of the junction left unmatched. Germline CDR1 reads SGHTA; CDR2 reads FQGNSA. The CDR3 spans 15 residues.

This sequence joins TRBV19 and TRBJ2-5; D may be TRBD1 or TRBD2 (5 bases each). V lost 3 bases, J lost 5 bases, and 16 bases lay in between. The CDR3 spans 15 residues. Germline values: CDR1 LNHDA, CDR2 SQIVND (reference sequence). CDR3 loop: CASSIGGVGGETQYF. CDR3 in DNA: TGTGCCAGTAGTATTGGGGGTGTGGGTGGGGAGACCCAGTACTTC.

Regarding this clonotype: A much larger clone differs by one base, so this may be a read error. The chain couples TRBV4-1 to TRBJ2-1; the D is unclear. The CDR3 totals 14 residues. The germline gives CDR1 MGHRA, CDR2 YSYEKL. The CDR3: CASSRTSSYNEKFF. CDR3 nucleotides: TGCGCCAGCAGCCGCACAAGCTCCTACAATGAGAAGTTCTTC.

This clonotype was counted a few times. This sequence joins TRBV5-6 and TRBJ1-6; no firm D call. The CDR3 totals 14 residues. The V gene lost 4 bases and the J gene lost 10 bases, with 15 bases spanning the gap. Germline V CDR1 and CDR2: SGHDT, YYEEEE. Here the CDR3 reads CASSPDGSGSPLHF. CDR3 sequence (DNA): TGTGCCAGCAGCCCCGACGGGTCGGGATCACCCCTCCACTTT.

This chain joins TRBV5-4 and TRBJ2-3; either TRBD1 or TRBD2 may supply D (5 bases each). CDR3 length equals 14 residues. V dropped 5 bases and J dropped 2 bases, with 12 bases sitting between them. CDR1 SGHNT and CDR2 YYREEE come from the germline V gene (reference sequence). This chain's CDR3 is CASRTGPDTDTQYF. The DNA of the CDR3 is TGTGCCAGCAGAACGGGACCCGACACAGATACGCAGTATTTT.

The chain combines TRBV2 with TRBJ1-2; 9 nucleotides agree with TRBD1. Per the germline V gene, CDR1 is SNHLY and CDR2 is FYNNEI. The J segment lost 7 bases and the V segment lost 6 bases, leaving 12 bases of the junction unmatched. There are 15 residues in the CDR3. CDR3 protein: CASRKGGDREGGYTF. Written as DNA, the CDR3 is TGTGCCAGCAGAAAAGGCGGGGACAGGGAAGGTGGCTACACCTTC.

Regarding this clonotype: Possible read error: a much larger clone is one base away. The gene calls are TRBV7-2 and TRBJ2-1, with TRBD2 as a possible D gene (6 bases). The V gene's germline CDR1 is SGHTA and CDR2 FQGNSA. The CDR3 loop spans 14 amino acids. The CDR3 here is CANSPVTGAGEQFF. The CDR3 coding sequence is TGTGCCAACAGCCCCGTGACGGGAGCTGGTGAGCAGTTCTTC.